These 32 T cell receptor beta chains came from one sample sequenced in a study of blood T cell repertoires in COVID-19. Produced via immunoSEQ multiplex PCR; TCRdb's table is partial and in-frame only. The sample carries 200,000 to 250,000 clones, about 88% recorded once. The sequencing sample was made of PBMCs or T cells enriched from blood (not recorded which). The receptors were sampled from a woman in her 30s who had recovered from COVID-19.

The chain uses TRBV19 and TRBJ2-1, with TRBD2 identical over 7 bases. This CDR3 is 15 amino acids long. CDR1 and CDR2 from the germline V gene are LNHDA and SQIVND (reference sequence). Unmatched junction bases numbered 6, after V lost 3 bases and J lost 4 bases. CDR3 loop: CASSISAGKYNEQFF. The CDR3 DNA is TGTGCCAGTAGTATTTCAGCGGGGAAATACAATGAGCAGTTCTTC. The entire variable domain, with the rest obtained from reference TRBV19 and TRBJ2-1, is as follows: DGGITQSPKYLFRKEGQNVTLSCEQNLNHDAMYWYRQDPGQGLRLIYYSQIVNDFQKGDIAEGYSVSREKKESFPLTVTSAQKNPTAFYLCASSISAGKYNEQFFGPGTRLTVL.

This clone has ten or more counts. V usage is TRBV6-2 or TRBV6-3 and J usage is TRBJ2-7; unclear D gene. Germline V gene data show CDR1 as MNHEY and CDR2 as SVGEGT. Trimming pared 6 bases from V and 5 bases from J, leaving 17 bases between. This CDR3 is built from 14 residues. CDR3 in DNA: TGTGCCAGCAGCCACGATGAGGAATCCCACGAGCAGTACTTC. Protein product: CASSHDEESHEQYF.

In regard to this clone: Germline and junction disagree at one end, which may indicate a read error. The gene calls are TRBV7-7 and TRBJ2-5, with 8 bases that match TRBD1. The CDR3 loop spans 16 amino acids. Germline V gene data show CDR1 as SSHAT and CDR2 as FNYEAQ (reference sequence). The CDR3 bases are TGTGCTAGCAGCCAGGGGGACAGGCTTCAGGGGGAGACCCAGTACTTC. Its translation is CASSQGDRLQGETQYF.

The chain uses TRBV6-5 and TRBJ1-4; tentative D call: TRBD1 (5 bases). Per germline, CDR1 MNHEY and CDR2 SVGAGI. The ends were cut back, 2 bases at V and 12 bases at J, with 16 bases in the middle. The CDR3 loop spans 14 amino acids. CDR3 residues: CASSYLKRTGELFF. CDR3 nucleotides: TGTGCCAGCAGTTACCTCAAGCGAACGGGGGAACTGTTTTTT.

This clone was recorded a few times. The chain is built from TRBV14 and TRBJ1-2; maybe TRBD1 (6 bases). V lost 1 base and J lost 4, with 7 bases in between. This CDR3 region has 13 residues. Germline CDR1 SGHDN, CDR2 FVKESK. CDR3: CASSQVDSYGYTF. The CDR3 nucleotides are TGTGCCAGCAGCCAAGTGGACAGCTATGGCTACACCTTC.

V usage is TRBV5-1 and J usage is TRBJ1-4, with D perhaps matching TRBD1 (5 bases). The CDR3 runs 15 residues. Germline CDR1 and CDR2: SGHRS and YFSETQ. The ends were cut back, 4 bases at V and 12 bases at J, with 22 bases in the middle. CDR3 residues: CASSTGTPPSMELFF. CDR3 nucleotides: TGCGCCAGCAGCACCGGGACTCCGCCATCTATGGAACTGTTTTTT. Filled out from reference TRBV5-1 and TRBJ1-4, the complete variable domain reads KAGVTQTPRYLIKTRGQQVTLSCSPISGHRSVSWYQQTPGQGLQFLFEYFSETQRNKGNFPGRFSGRQFSNSRSEMNVSTLELGDSALYLCASSTGTPPSMELFFGSGTQLSVL.

The gene calls are TRBV6-2 or TRBV6-3 and TRBJ2-2; D unresolved. V dropped 0 bases and J dropped 2 bases, with 10 bases sitting between them. Per germline, CDR1 MNHEY and CDR2 SVGEGT. This CDR3 is 16 amino acids long. The CDR3 DNA sequence: TGTGCCAGCAGTTACTCATGGGCAGACAACACCGGGGAGCTGTTTTTT. This sequence encodes CASSYSWADNTGELFF.

The chain uses TRBV5-1 and TRBJ1-2; tentatively, D is TRBD1 (5 bases). Per germline, CDR1 SGHRS and CDR2 YFSETQ. The CDR3 totals 14 residues. The V gene lost 0 bases and the J gene lost 2 bases, with 8 bases spanning the gap. The CDR3 DNA reads TGCGCCAGCAGCTTGGGGCAGGGAAACTATGGCTACACCTTC. This translates into CASSLGQGNYGYTF.

DNA of the CDR3: TGTGCCAGCTCACCACGAGGGTTGGACGAGCAGTACTTC. This encodes CASSPRGLDEQYF. This sequence joins TRBV18 and TRBJ2-7; D is possibly TRBD2 (5 bases). The CDR3 sequence is 13 residues long. V was shortened by 1 base and J by 5 bases, with 9 bases between the two germline ends. In germline, CDR1 is KGHSH, CDR2 LQKENI.

The gene calls are TRBV7-9 and TRBJ2-2; D gene ambiguous. Germline CDR1 SEHNR, CDR2 FQNEAQ (reference sequence). Between the trimmed V and J ends, which lost 10 bases and 2 bases, there was a span of 5 bases. CDR3 size: 11 residues. The CDR3 region is CANSNTGELFF. Written as DNA, the CDR3 is TGTGCCAATAGTAACACCGGGGAGCTGTTTTTT.

The V and J genes are TRBV4-3 and TRBJ2-7; perhaps TRBD2 as D (6 bases). V lost 1 base to trimming and J lost 4 bases, with 11 bases between them. Germline loops: CDR1 LGHNA, CDR2 YSLEER. The CDR3 runs 14 residues. The chain's CDR3 is CASSQGLVLYEQYF. The CDR3 nucleotides are TGCGCCAGCAGCCAAGGACTAGTACTATACGAGCAGTACTTC.

The rearrangement links TRBV20-1 to TRBJ1-2; D is perhaps TRBD1 (6 bases). Germline CDR1 and CDR2: DFQATT and SNEGSKA (reference sequence). The CDR3 contains 10 residues. The CDR3 DNA follows: TGCATTCTCGACAGGCGAGACTACACCTTC. Amino acids: CILDRRDYTF.

The chain has TRBV12-3 or TRBV12-4 and TRBJ2-1; D possibly corresponds to TRBD2 (5 bases). This CDR3 comprises 12 residues. Trimming cost V 7 bases and J 14 bases, with 18 bases left between them. The CDR3 DNA is TGTGCCAGCACCCGTCCGGGGTATGAAAAGTTCTTC. It is translated as CASTRPGYEKFF.

The gene calls are TRBV6-5 and TRBJ2-7; 10 bases are a match to TRBD1. The CDR3 has 15 residues. Germline-derived CDR1 and CDR2 are MNHEY and SVGAGI. V shed 4 bases, J shed 4 bases, and the junction held 7 bases outside the gene matches. The CDR3 DNA follows: TGTGCCAGCAGTTCAAGGACAGGGGGAAGGTACGAGCAGTACTTC. This sequence encodes CASSSRTGGRYEQYF.

This clone was observed a single time. This chain connects TRBV7-8 to TRBJ2-1; 7 bases line up with TRBD1. In germline, CDR1 is SGHVS, CDR2 FQNEAQ. The CDR3 totals 15 residues. Trimming took 6 bases from V and 0 from J; bases not matched to a gene: 5. CDR3: CASRGDRASYNEQFF. The CDR3 DNA reads TGTGCCAGCAGAGGAGACAGGGCCTCCTACAATGAGCAGTTCTTC. Variable domain in full (rest from reference TRBV7-8 and TRBJ2-1): GAGVSQSPRYKVAKRGQDVALRCDPISGHVSLFWYQQALGQGPEFLTYFQNEAQLDKSGLPSDRFFAERPEGSVSTLKIQRTQQEDSAVYLCASRGDRASYNEQFFGPGTRLTVL.

The CDR3 DNA follows: TGCAGCGCCATGTGGAACGCAGGTGGCACTGAAGCTTTCTTT. Translating it yields CSAMWNAGGTEAFF. V and J are TRBV29-1 and TRBJ1-1; no reliable D call. Germline V gives CDR1 SQVTM, CDR2 ANQGSEA. The CDR3 is 14 residues long. Trimming stripped 7 bases from V and 4 bases from J, with 19 bases between. Variable domain in full (rest from reference TRBV29-1 and TRBJ1-1): SAVISQKPSRDICQRGTSLTIQCQVDSQVTMMFWYRQQPGQSLTLIATANQGSEATYESGFVIDKFPISRPNLTFSTLTVSNMSPEDSSIYLCSAMWNAGGTEAFFGQGTRLTVV.

This chain links TRBV11-2 with TRBJ1-1, with TRBD1 identical over 10 bases. The ends lost 4 bases at V and 5 bases at J; junction bases unmatched: 4. The CDR3 length is 14 residues. The germline CDR1 and CDR2 sequences are SGHAT and FQNNGV. The CDR3 loop reads CASSSTGGVTEAFF. CDR3 DNA sequence: TGTGCCAGCAGCTCGACAGGGGGCGTAACTGAAGCTTTCTTT.

This chain links TRBV4-3 with TRBJ2-3; 8 bases line up with TRBD2. J gave up 3 bases and V 0 bases, and 2 bases lay outside the gene matches. CDR3 size: 15 residues. The V gene's germline CDR1 is LGHNA and CDR2 YSLEER. CDR3 protein: CASSQEAGDTDTQYF. CDR3 bases: TGCGCCAGCAGCCAAGAAGCGGGGGATACAGATACGCAGTATTTT.

V usage is TRBV5-4 and J usage is TRBJ1-1, with D perhaps TRBD1 (6 bases). Germline V lookup: CDR1 SGHNT, CDR2 YYREEE (reference sequence). This CDR3 has 13 amino acids. V shed 4 bases and J shed 2 bases, with 9 bases lying between them. CDR3 amino acids: CASSPQGNTEAFF. The CDR3 DNA sequence: TGTGCCAGCAGCCCACAGGGTAACACTGAAGCTTTCTTT.

The chain joins TRBV3-1 (or the pseudogene TRBV3-2) to TRBJ2-2, with D unclear. There are 14 residues in the CDR3. Germline V gene data show CDR1 as LGHDT and CDR2 as YNNKEL (reference sequence). V was shortened by 4 bases and J by 10 bases, with 16 bases between the two germline ends. CDR3 coding DNA: TGTGCCAGCAGCCCCCATTATAGCCGAATGGAGCTGTTTTTT. It codes for CASSPHYSRMELFF.

The V and J genes are TRBV12-3 or TRBV12-4 and TRBJ1-1; D unresolved. This CDR3 is 13 amino acids long. Between the trimmed V and J ends, which lost 7 bases and 0 bases, there was a span of 9 bases. Here the CDR3 reads CASTLLMNTEAFF. CDR3 nucleotide sequence: TGTGCCAGCACACTCCTAATGAACACTGAAGCTTTCTTT.

A few counts support this clone. The chain employs TRBV7-9 and TRBJ1-1; unclear D gene. The ends were cut back, 1 base at V and 3 bases at J, with 12 bases in the middle. Germline loops: CDR1 SEHNR, CDR2 FQNEAQ (reference sequence). This CDR3 region has 15 residues. This chain's CDR3 is CASSLVRGSYTEAFF. The CDR3 bases are TGTGCCAGCAGCTTAGTCCGGGGTTCGTACACTGAAGCTTTCTTT.

The chain links TRBV3-1 (or the pseudogene TRBV3-2) to TRBJ2-1; 9 bases line up with TRBD2. This CDR3 spans 16 amino acids. Trimming removed 1 base from V and 6 bases from J; junction bases left unmatched: 7. The germline CDR1 and CDR2 sequences are LGHDT and YNNKEL (reference sequence). CDR3 loop: CASSQVSGGYINEQFF. The CDR3 DNA sequence: TGTGCCAGCAGCCAAGTGAGCGGGGGGTATATCAATGAGCAGTTCTTC.

CDR3 coding DNA: TGTGCCATCCTAGAAACTCGGGGCTACACCTTC. This codes for CAILETRGYTF. The chain links TRBV12-3 or TRBV12-4 to TRBJ1-2; unclear D gene. CDR3 length equals 11 residues. The V and J ends lost 10 bases and 8 bases respectively, with 14 bases between them.

The chain recombines TRBV4-3 with TRBJ2-7; the match to TRBD2 covers 9 bases. V lost 1 base, J lost 3 bases, and 13 bases stayed unmatched. This CDR3 spans 18 amino acids. CDR1 is LGHNA and CDR2 is YSLEER in the germline V gene. The CDR3 sequence: CASSQGPLAGGGVYEQYF. Written as DNA, the CDR3 is TGCGCCAGCAGCCAAGGGCCTTTGGCGGGGGGGGGTGTCTACGAGCAGTACTTC.

This sequence joins TRBV6-2 or TRBV6-3 and TRBJ2-5, with D unclear. Trimming took off 0 bases at V and 3 bases at J, with 8 bases between the two ends. This CDR3 is built from 14 residues. Per the germline V gene, CDR1 is MNHEY and CDR2 is SVGEGT. The CDR3 nucleotides read TGTGCCAGCAGTTACTCGAGTCTGAAAGAGACCCAGTACTTC. It encodes CASSYSSLKETQYF.

The chain combines TRBV19 with TRBJ1-5, with 8 bases aligning to TRBD1. The CDR3 runs 15 residues. The germline V gene encodes CDR1 LNHDA and CDR2 SQIVND (reference sequence). The V segment lost 10 bases and the J segment 2 bases; nucleotides outside the gene matches: 10. Written as DNA, the CDR3 is TGTGCCACCCACCCGACAGGGGTGGGCAATCAGCCCCAGCATTTT. Its protein product is CATHPTGVGNQPQHF.

Comments on this clone: Different DNA sequences within this sample yield the same CDR3. V is TRBV12-3 or TRBV12-4 and J is TRBJ1-4; D call uncertain. With 4 bases removed from V and 8 bases from J, the gap between germline ends came to 5 bases. The CDR3 totals 11 residues. The CDR3 reads CASSSGEKLFF. CDR3 DNA sequence: TGTGCCAGCAGTTCCGGGGAAAAACTGTTTTTT.

The rearrangement uses TRBV18 and TRBJ1-2, with 10 bases aligning to TRBD1. V shed 3 bases, J shed 4 bases, and the junction held 5 bases outside the gene matches. Germline loops: CDR1 KGHSH, CDR2 LQKENI. This CDR3 is 15 amino acids long. The DNA of the CDR3 is TGTGCCAGCTCACCGACAGGGGGCTATGGCTATGGCTACACCTTC. This codes for CASSPTGGYGYGYTF.

V gene TRBV6-5 combines with J gene TRBJ1-2, with 10 bases fitting TRBD1. Germline values: CDR1 MNHEY, CDR2 SVGAGI. V shed 1 base, J shed 5 bases, and the junction held 7 bases outside the gene matches. The CDR3 is made up of 16 amino acids. CDR3 DNA sequence: TGTGCCAGCAGTTACTTATCCGGGACAGGGGTTTATGGCTACACCTTC. Translating it yields CASSYLSGTGVYGYTF.

The chain employs TRBV9 and TRBJ2-7, with 12 bases identical to TRBD2. The germline CDR1 and CDR2 sequences are SGDLS and YYNGEE. The V and J ends lost 0 bases and 5 bases, in that order; junction bases with no gene match: 6. The CDR3 loop spans 16 amino acids. CDR3 loop: CASSVAGLAGPDEQYF. Here the CDR3 DNA reads TGTGCCAGCAGCGTAGCCGGACTAGCGGGGCCGGACGAGCAGTACTTC.

The chain couples TRBV24-1 to TRBJ2-7; D might be TRBD2 (5 bases). This CDR3 region has 20 residues. Germline CDR1 reads KGHDR; CDR2 reads SFDVKD. V lost 1 base and J 0 bases, leaving 24 bases between the germline ends. The CDR3 region has the DNA TGTGCCACCAGTGATTTCAGTCGCGGGTGGCAGTTCCAAAGCTCCTACGAGCAGTACTTC. Protein: CATSDFSRGWQFQSSYEQYF.